This is a list of T cell receptor beta chains from one sample in a study of blood T cell repertoires in COVID-19. Using immunoSEQ multiplex PCR, the repertoire was profiled, and TCRdb retains in-frame clones only, with some absent. The sample holds approximately 170,000 clones, 65% to 80% seen once. The material sequenced was peripheral blood. These receptors were collected from a woman in her 50s with acute or convalescent COVID-19. Both conserved end residues are part of each CDR3. The order of the fields is D gene, clone size, CDR3 length, J gene, V gene, CDR3 protein, CDR3 DNA. D genes are given only for firm matches. Size is omitted from some rows. Given values are once, few, many or a class for expanded clones.

-,-,16,TRBJ1-1,TRBV6-4,CASSKLRTEDTTEAFF,TGTGCCAGCAGTAAACTTCGGACAGAGGATACCACTGAAGCTTTCTTT
TRBD1,-,15,TRBJ2-5,TRBV9,CASSLIGTGGETQYF,TGTGCCAGCAGCCTAATCGGGACAGGGGGCGAGACCCAGTACTTC
-,once,11,TRBJ2-7,TRBV6-5,CASSRGYEQYF,TGTGCCAGCAGCCGCGGCTACGAGCAGTACTTC
TRBD1,-,16,TRBJ1-6,TRBV6-5,CASSYATGNLDSPLHF,TGTGCCAGCAGTTACGCGACAGGGAATTTGGATTCACCCCTCCACTTT
TRBD1,few,13,TRBJ2-2,TRBV9,CASGTGGPGELFF,TGTGCCAGCGGGACAGGGGGTCCCGGGGAGCTGTTTTTT
TRBD1,-,13,TRBJ2-1,TRBV10-2,CASSRDSYNEQFF,TGCGCCAGCAGCCGGGACAGCTACAATGAGCAGTTCTTC
-,-,16,TRBJ2-3,TRBV28,CASSLNGLALAGPQYF,TGTGCCAGCAGTTTAAACGGTCTAGCCTTAGCAGGTCCGCAGTATTTT
-,-,14,TRBJ1-2,TRBV9,CASSVEDGNYGYTF,TGTGCCAGCAGCGTGGAGGACGGTAACTATGGCTACACCTTC
-,-,12,TRBJ1-1,TRBV24-1,CATSETSGEAFF,TGTGCCACCAGTGAAACCAGCGGGGAAGCTTTCTTT
-,-,18,TRBJ1-5,TRBV18,CASSPQITLGSIGQPQHF,TGTGCCAGCTCACCCCAGATTACCTTGGGGAGCATCGGCCAGCCCCAGCATTTT
TRBD1,once,16,TRBJ2-7,TRBV5-1,CASSLDIDRAHYEQYF,TGCGCCAGCAGCTTGGACATTGACAGGGCCCATTACGAGCAGTACTTC
-,-,19,TRBJ1-4,TRBV7-6,CASSPPLEQGWYGNEKLFF,TGTGCCAGCAGCCCACCCCTAGAGCAGGGTTGGTACGGTAATGAAAAACTGTTTTTT
-,-,12,TRBJ2-7,TRBV10-3,CATSTHTYEQYF,TGTGCCACCTCGACTCACACCTACGAGCAGTACTTC
-,-,13,TRBJ1-1,TRBV28,CASSSRGRTEAFF,TGTGCCAGCAGCAGCAGAGGAAGGACTGAAGCTTTCTTT
-,-,14,TRBJ1-2,TRBV18,CASSPRTTNYGYTF,TGTGCCAGCTCACCGAGGACAACTAACTATGGCTACACCTTC
TRBD2,-,18,TRBJ2-4,TRBV4-1,CASRDRTSGEVAKNIQYF,TGCGCCAGCCGTGACAGGACTAGCGGGGAAGTAGCCAAAAACATTCAGTACTTC
TRBD1,-,14,TRBJ1-1,TRBV7-2,CASSRDRANTEAFF,TGTGCCAGCAGCCGGGACAGGGCCAACACTGAAGCTTTCTTT
TRBD1,-,19,TRBJ2-6,TRBV5-1,CASSLRDRLTFSGANVLTF,TGCGCCAGCAGCTTGCGGGACAGGTTAACCTTCTCTGGGGCCAACGTCCTGACTTTC
TRBD2,-,15,TRBJ2-7,TRBV28,CASSFSGGRRYEQYF,TGTGCCAGCAGTTTTTCGGGCGGGAGAAGGTACGAGCAGTACTTC
TRBD2,few,14,TRBJ2-2,TRBV27,CASRGLLNTGELFF,TGTGCCAGCAGGGGACTACTCAACACCGGGGAGCTGTTTTTT
TRBD1,-,18,TRBJ2-7,TRBV13,CASSLSRDRARDTYEQYF,TGTGCCAGCAGCCTGTCCCGGGACAGGGCGCGGGACACCTACGAGCAGTACTTC
-,-,12,TRBJ1-2,TRBV2,CASSYMNYGYTF,TGTGCCAGCTCTTACATGAACTATGGCTACACCTTC
TRBD1,few,15,TRBJ2-1,TRBV11-3,CASSYTPVTGNEQFF,TGTGCCAGCAGCTATACCCCCGTGACAGGGAATGAGCAGTTCTTC
-,-,14,TRBJ1-4,TRBV7-2,CASSTGGAREKLFF,TGTGCCAGCAGCACAGGAGGGGCGCGGGAAAAACTGTTTTTT
TRBD1,few,17,TRBJ2-4,TRBV7-2,CASSLETGTGGRQGQYF,TGTGCCAGCAGCTTAGAAACCGGGACAGGGGGCCGACAGGGTCAGTACTTC
TRBD2,-,13,TRBJ2-7,TRBV10-2,CASREGLAGEQYF,TGCGCCAGCCGGGAGGGACTCGCCGGCGAGCAGTACTTC
TRBD2,-,16,TRBJ2-2,TRBV4-3,CASSHLLAGNTGELFF,TGCGCCAGCAGCCACCTACTAGCGGGTAATACCGGGGAGCTGTTTTTT
-,-,15,TRBJ1-1,TRBV6-1,CASSEAKGGATEAFF,TGTGCCAGCAGTGAAGCCAAAGGGGGAGCCACTGAAGCTTTCTTT
-,many,14,TRBJ2-1,TRBV5-1,CASSDKSSYNEQFF,TGCGCCAGCAGCGACAAAAGCTCCTACAATGAGCAGTTCTTC
-,-,15,TRBJ2-1,TRBV4-2,CASSQGGDYYNEQFF,TGTGCCAGCAGCCAGGGGGGAGACTACTACAATGAGCAGTTCTTC
-,-,15,TRBJ1-3,TRBV28,CASSPNRVVGNTIYF,TGTGCCAGCAGCCCCAACAGGGTAGTAGGAAACACCATATATTTT
-,-,13,TRBJ2-7,TRBV6-5,CASRGDIPYEQYF,TGTGCCAGCAGGGGGGACATTCCCTACGAGCAGTACTTC